This TCR beta chain is drawn from a study of type 1 and type 2 diabetes patients (dated by TCRdb to the mid-2010s). Turning to the overall study: The cohort comprised eight to ten type 1 diabetes patients, a few type 2 diabetes patients and six or seven nondiabetic controls recruited in China. Throughout the study, CD4 or CD8 MicroBeads on MACS columns were used to positively select CD4+ and CD8+ T cells from PBMCs. A total of more than 15 million paired-end reads were generated across the whole study. TCRbeta repertoires were profiled by high-throughput sequencing in the study to compare type 1 diabetes, type 2 diabetes and nondiabetic individuals. Type 2 diabetes patients were included as a disease comparison group for the type 1 diabetes patients. V gene usage was similar between 20-cycle and roughly 25-cycle amplification, suggesting similar primer efficiencies and random PCR bias. The TCRbeta libraries underwent paired-end sequencing on Illumina HiSeq 2000 or MiSeq instruments. Paper-wide results and their limitations: Because only a limited number of T2D and control samples were sequenced, some T1D-only HECs might also be present in more T2D or control samples. In both CD4+ and CD8+ T cells, type 2 diabetes repertoires were highly diverse, with diversity significantly greater than that of type 1 diabetes repertoires. Highly correlated V and J gene usage patterns were observed for type 2 diabetes and control samples, with an average of around 0.97 between samples. Few highly-expanded CD4+ clones, median one, were found in type 2 diabetes patients, accounting for a median about 4.1% of reads. Study groups were not matched for age and gender, which possibly biased interpretation.

Standard classification criteria for type 1 or type 2 diabetes were met by all diabetic patients, and glucose and C-peptide were assessed by WHO-recommended methods. Donors with other autoimmune diseases or infections within the previous four weeks were excluded from participation. An approximately 10-milliliter sample of peripheral blood was drawn from every participant. PBMCs were isolated with LymphoPrep density separation. There are a few counts of this clonotype. Its cognate antigen has yet to be identified. Base qualities are not recorded, but no much larger clone differs from it by a single base. The sample was run on an Illumina MiSeq. For TCRbeta CDR3 amplification, the template was genomic DNA taken from the sorted T cell subsets. The TCRbeta CDR3 region was amplified by multiplex PCR with 30 forward and 13 reverse primers. PCR products were purified with AMPure XP beads, then indices and adaptors were added in a second approximately 25-cycle PCR. Before sequencing, the libraries were purified from gel with the QIAquick Gel Extraction Kit. The published analysis was carried out like this. Paired-end reads were merged with FLASH and aligned to IMGT V, D and J germline references using IgBLAST. Reads with less than 70% alignment identity to germline references were removed, leaving 11,114,426 reads across the study. IMGT definitions were followed to assign CDR3 boundaries, reading frame and productivity. Highly-expanded clones were defined as clones at or above 1% of reads, and diversity was measured by normalized Shannon entropy. Unpaired two-tailed t-tests were used to test group differences in Shannon entropy. Starting from the raw public reads, TCRdb applied fastp trimming at Q25, assembled clones with MiXCR and retained in-frame beta chains. CDR3 protein sequences are deduplicated, and each keeps its most common genes and DNA. The V and J calls follow TCRdb's processing rather than the paper's. This sample has about 290,000 distinct CDR3 sequences in its table, and around 47% of those were observed once. The ten largest clonotypes hold 12% to 15% of the sample.

In the germline V gene (reference sequence), CDR1 corresponds to DFQATT and CDR2 to SNEGSKA. A distance of 6 bases separates the germline ends of V and J, which lose 1 base and 4 bases respectively. There are 12 amino acids in the CDR3, from cysteine to phenylalanine inclusive. Left in the record is the CDR3 DNA by itself, 36 bases read in frame from the first base. This TCR came from a man younger than 35 with type 2 diabetes. Sequenced material: peripheral blood mononuclear cells (PBMCs). The V and J segments used are TRBV20-1 and TRBJ2-3, with a weak D call of TRBD1 (6 bases match). CDR3 sequence: CSARAGADTQYF. The sequenced DNA: TGCAGTGCTAGAGCAGGGGCAGATACGCAGTATTTT.